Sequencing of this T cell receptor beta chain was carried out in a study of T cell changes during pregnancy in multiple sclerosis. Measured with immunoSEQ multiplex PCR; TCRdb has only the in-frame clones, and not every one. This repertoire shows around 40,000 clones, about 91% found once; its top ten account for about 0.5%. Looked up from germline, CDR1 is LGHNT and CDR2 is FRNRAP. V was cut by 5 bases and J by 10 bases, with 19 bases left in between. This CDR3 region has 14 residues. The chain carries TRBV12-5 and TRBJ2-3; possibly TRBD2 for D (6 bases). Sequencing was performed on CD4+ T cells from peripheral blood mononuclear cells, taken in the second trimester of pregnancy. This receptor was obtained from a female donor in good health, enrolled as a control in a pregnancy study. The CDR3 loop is CASGAQGGGRAQYF. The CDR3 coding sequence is TGTGCTAGTGGTGCCCAGGGAGGAGGTAGGGCGCAGTATTTT. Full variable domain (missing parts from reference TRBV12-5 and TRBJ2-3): DARVTQTPRHKVTEMGQEVTMRCQPILGHNTVFWYRQTMMQGLELLAYFRNRAPLDDSGMPKDRFSAEMPDATLATLKIQPSEPRDSAVYFCASGAQGGGRAQYFGPGTRLTVL.